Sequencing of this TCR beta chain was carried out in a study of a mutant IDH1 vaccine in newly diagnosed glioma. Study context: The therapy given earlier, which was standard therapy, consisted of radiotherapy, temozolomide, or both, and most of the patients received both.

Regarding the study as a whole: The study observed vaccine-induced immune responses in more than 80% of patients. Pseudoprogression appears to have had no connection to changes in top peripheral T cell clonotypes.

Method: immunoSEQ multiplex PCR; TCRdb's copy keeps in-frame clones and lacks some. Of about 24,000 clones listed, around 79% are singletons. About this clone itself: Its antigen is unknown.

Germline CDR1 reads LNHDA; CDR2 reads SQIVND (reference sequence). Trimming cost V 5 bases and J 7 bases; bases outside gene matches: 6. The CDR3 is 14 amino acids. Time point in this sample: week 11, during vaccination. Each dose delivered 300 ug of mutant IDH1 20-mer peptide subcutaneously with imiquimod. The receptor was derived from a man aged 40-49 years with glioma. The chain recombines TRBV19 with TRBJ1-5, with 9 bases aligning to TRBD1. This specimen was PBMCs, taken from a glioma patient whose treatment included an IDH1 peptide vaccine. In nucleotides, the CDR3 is TGTGCCAGTAGTGTAACAGGGGGCATGCAGCCCCAGCATTTT. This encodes CASSVTGGMQPQHF.